A selection of T cell receptor beta chains follows, all from one sample in a study of cytomegalovirus exposure and HLA in healthy donors. Libraries were prepared by immunoSEQ multiplex PCR; TCRdb keeps only in-frame clonotypes and omits some of them. The table lists approximately 150,000 clones, approximately 74% of them singletons. Sequenced: PBMCs. The receptor set was obtained from a woman aged 30 to 39 in good health and CMV-seronegative. Each CDR3 is given with its conserved first and last residue. Fields, in order: CDR3 protein, CDR3 length, J gene, V gene.

CDR3: CASSVSSYNSPLHF
length: 14
J: TRBJ1-6
V: TRBV28

CDR3: CATSTSGQLNTEAFF
length: 15
J: TRBJ1-1
V: TRBV15

CDR3: CASSPDIAYEQYF
length: 13
J: TRBJ2-7
V: TRBV5-1

CDR3: CASSSSTGAGVMNTGELFF
length: 19
J: TRBJ2-2
V: TRBV7-9

CDR3: CASSQEWWGDLRGNEQFF
length: 18
J: TRBJ2-1
V: TRBV4-1

CDR3: CASSSSAGGYNEQFF
length: 15
J: TRBJ2-1
V: TRBV7-3

CDR3: CATSREQVTGELFF
length: 14
J: TRBJ2-2
V: TRBV15

CDR3: CATREWTGRETQYF
length: 14
J: TRBJ2-5
V: TRBV28

CDR3: CASSISDSPEQYF
length: 13
J: TRBJ2-7
V: TRBV19

CDR3: CASSQGTGGRNEQYF
length: 15
J: TRBJ2-7
V: TRBV4-3

CDR3: CASWRGGYNEQFF
length: 13
J: TRBJ2-1
V: TRBV5-5

CDR3: CASSSTGPGANVLTF
length: 15
J: TRBJ2-6
V: TRBV7-2

CDR3: CASSVRERTQYF
length: 12
J: TRBJ2-5
V: TRBV6-5

CDR3: CASSGDTYTGELFF
length: 14
J: TRBJ2-2
V: TRBV7-9

CDR3: CASSDPRQRTNEKLFF
length: 16
J: TRBJ1-4
V: TRBV25-1

CDR3: CASSQEGQGASLRTQYF
length: 17
J: TRBJ2-5
V: TRBV4-3

CDR3: CASSQDGGGLQPQHF
length: 15
J: TRBJ1-5
V: TRBV4-3

CDR3: CASSLAGTVYEQYF
length: 14
J: TRBJ2-7
V: TRBV5-6

CDR3: CASSSNRQSGSYTF
length: 14
J: TRBJ1-2
V: TRBV19

CDR3: CASSVTGPAYEQYF
length: 14
J: TRBJ2-7
V: TRBV27